This TCR beta chain was sequenced for a study of early T cells in non-severe SARS-CoV-2 infection. Overall study: Sequencing used unsorted whole-blood bulk RNA, so chains lack pairing.

Comment on this clonotype: Its antigen is not known.

Overall study results and limits: Matching with VDJdb favored anti-spike CD8 responses (missing private and CD4 specificities).

One entry per CDR3 protein, called by TCRdb with MiXCR from the 5' RACE reads. The sample shows fewer than 95,000 distinct CDR3 sequences, 15% to 20% of them seen only once. The CDR3 consists of 14 residues. V lost 2 bases, J lost 2 bases, and 11 bases lay in between. Germline lookup yields CDR1 DFQATT and CDR2 SNEGSKA (reference sequence). The source was whole blood, collected at baseline. The chain employs TRBV20-1 and TRBJ2-3, with a possible D match to TRBD2 (5 bases). This sequence originates from an adult who was a healthcare worker with PCR-confirmed SARS-CoV-2 infection or an uninfected control (not recorded which). The chain's CDR3 is CSARRRLFTDTQYF. The CDR3, as DNA: TGCAGTGCTAGAAGGAGACTATTCACAGATACGCAGTATTTT.